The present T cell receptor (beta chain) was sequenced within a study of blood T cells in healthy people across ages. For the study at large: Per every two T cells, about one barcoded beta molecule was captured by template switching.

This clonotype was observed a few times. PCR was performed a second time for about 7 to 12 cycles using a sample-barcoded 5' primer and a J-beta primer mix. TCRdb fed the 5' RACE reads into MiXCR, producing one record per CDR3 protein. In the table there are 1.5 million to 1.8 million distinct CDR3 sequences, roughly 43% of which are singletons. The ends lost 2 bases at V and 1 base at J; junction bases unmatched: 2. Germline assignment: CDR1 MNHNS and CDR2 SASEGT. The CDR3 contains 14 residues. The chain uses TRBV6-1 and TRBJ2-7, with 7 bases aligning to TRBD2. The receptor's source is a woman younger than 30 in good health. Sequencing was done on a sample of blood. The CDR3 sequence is CASSEPGLSYEQYF. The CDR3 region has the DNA TGTGCCAGCAGTGAACCGGGACTATCCTACGAGCAGTACTTC.